The rows below give T cell receptor beta chains drawn from one sample of a study of blood T cell repertoires in COVID-19. Method: immunoSEQ multiplex PCR; TCRdb's copy keeps in-frame clones and lacks some. Altogether roughly 59,000 clones are present, around 79% being singletons, with the ten largest covering nearly 10%. The sample was peripheral blood. Source of these receptors: a human donor in a cohort sampled during active COVID-19. The CDR3 runs from the conserved cysteine through the conserved F or W. The D gene is left open where the match is weak. The listing skips clone size in some rows; elsewhere it reads once, few, many or a size class.

V gene: TRBV4-1
J gene: TRBJ2-7
clone size: -
D gene: TRBD2
CDR3 DNA: TGCGCCAGCAGCCAAGATCTCGAGTGGGAGGGCCGGAGTAGGGAGCAGTACTTC
CDR3 protein: CASSQDLEWEGRSREQYF

V gene: TRBV28
J gene: TRBJ2-7
clone size: -
D gene: TRBD2
CDR3 DNA: TGTGCCAGCTCCACTTCGGGGGGGCGCCGTATCGAGTACTTC
CDR3 protein: CASSTSGGRRIEYF

V gene: TRBV6-5
J gene: TRBJ1-6
clone size: -
D gene: -
CDR3 DNA: TGTGCCAGCAGTAACGACAGGAATTCACCCCTCCACTTT
CDR3 protein: CASSNDRNSPLHF

V gene: TRBV30
J gene: TRBJ1-4
clone size: -
D gene: -
CDR3 DNA: TGTGCCTGGAGTGTATCAGCGGGGGGGGTAAGAGGTGAAAAACTGTTTTTT
CDR3 protein: CAWSVSAGGVRGEKLFF

V gene: TRBV19
J gene: TRBJ2-5
clone size: -
D gene: -
CDR3 DNA: TGTGCCAGTTCCTTGGGGCAGATCCAAGAGACCCAGTACTTC
CDR3 protein: CASSLGQIQETQYF

V gene: TRBV18
J gene: TRBJ2-3
clone size: -
D gene: TRBD1
CDR3 DNA: TGTGCCAGCTCACAGTCTGGACAGGGTGGAGATACGCAGTATTTT
CDR3 protein: CASSQSGQGGDTQYF

V gene: TRBV18
J gene: TRBJ2-3
clone size: -
D gene: TRBD1
CDR3 DNA: TGTGCCAGCTCACCGGGACAGCTAAACACAGATACGCAGTATTTT
CDR3 protein: CASSPGQLNTDTQYF

V gene: TRBV24-1
J gene: TRBJ2-7
clone size: -
D gene: TRBD1
CDR3 DNA: TGTGCCACCGGTGACAGGGACTACGAGCAGTACTTC
CDR3 protein: CATGDRDYEQYF

V gene: TRBV7-6
J gene: TRBJ2-3
clone size: many
D gene: TRBD2
CDR3 DNA: TGTGCCAGCAGCCGTTCTAGCGGGAGGACAGATACGCAGTATTTT
CDR3 protein: CASSRSSGRTDTQYF

V gene: TRBV7-2
J gene: TRBJ2-5
clone size: few
D gene: -
CDR3 DNA: TGTGCCAGCAGCTTAGCGGGCAGGATGGAGACCCAGTACTTC
CDR3 protein: CASSLAGRMETQYF

V gene: TRBV2
J gene: TRBJ2-3
clone size: -
D gene: TRBD2
CDR3 DNA: TGTGCCAGCAGTTGGACTAGCGGCACAGATACGCAGTATTTT
CDR3 protein: CASSWTSGTDTQYF

V gene: TRBV28
J gene: TRBJ1-1
clone size: -
D gene: -
CDR3 DNA: TGTGCCAGCAGTTGGAACCAGGGTTGGGAAGATTACACTGAAGCTTTCTTT
CDR3 protein: CASSWNQGWEDYTEAFF

V gene: TRBV11-2
J gene: TRBJ2-5
clone size: -
D gene: TRBD1
CDR3 DNA: TGTGCCAGCAGCTCCGCGGACAGGAAAGAGACCCAGTACTTC
CDR3 protein: CASSSADRKETQYF

V gene: TRBV6-2/TRBV6-3
J gene: TRBJ2-2
clone size: -
D gene: TRBD2
CDR3 DNA: TGTGCCAGCAGCCGAGCACTGACTAGCGCCTCAACCGGGGAGCTGTTTTTT
CDR3 protein: CASSRALTSASTGELFF

V gene: TRBV28
J gene: TRBJ2-7
clone size: -
D gene: TRBD1
CDR3 DNA: TGTGCCAGCTGGGACAGGGGTTCCTACGAGCAGTACTTC
CDR3 protein: CASWDRGSYEQYF

V gene: TRBV10-3
J gene: TRBJ1-5
clone size: -
D gene: -
CDR3 DNA: TGTGCCATACAGGGTGTCAATCAGCCCCAGCATTTT
CDR3 protein: CAIQGVNQPQHF

V gene: TRBV30
J gene: TRBJ1-1
clone size: -
D gene: -
CDR3 DNA: TGTGCCTGGGAGGGGGGGGCTCGGAACACTGAAGCTTTCTTT
CDR3 protein: CAWEGGARNTEAFF

V gene: TRBV28
J gene: TRBJ2-2
clone size: -
D gene: TRBD1
CDR3 DNA: TGTGCCAGCACCTACACCCGGAGGACAGGGGGGTCCACCGGGGAGCTGTTTTTT
CDR3 protein: CASTYTRRTGGSTGELFF

V gene: TRBV7-2
J gene: TRBJ1-5
clone size: -
D gene: -
CDR3 DNA: TGTGCCAGCAGCTTAGCGTCCTTGAGTCAGCCCCAGCATTTT
CDR3 protein: CASSLASLSQPQHF

V gene: TRBV28
J gene: TRBJ1-5
clone size: -
D gene: -
CDR3 DNA: TGTGCCAGCAGTCCCCGGCTAGCGAGCAATCAGCCCCAGCATTTT
CDR3 protein: CASSPRLASNQPQHF

V gene: TRBV11-2
J gene: TRBJ2-5
clone size: -
D gene: TRBD2
CDR3 DNA: TGTGCCAGCAGTCGAGGGAGGGGAAGGCAGTACTTC
CDR3 protein: CASSRGRGRQYF

V gene: TRBV25-1
J gene: TRBJ2-1
clone size: -
D gene: TRBD2
CDR3 DNA: TGTGCCAGCAGTGAATGGCTAGCGGGAGATTCCGGGCAGTTCTTC
CDR3 protein: CASSEWLAGDSGQFF

V gene: TRBV27
J gene: TRBJ2-3
clone size: -
D gene: -
CDR3 DNA: TGTGCCAGCAGTTTAGGGAGAACAGATACGCAGTATTTT
CDR3 protein: CASSLGRTDTQYF

V gene: TRBV28
J gene: TRBJ2-7
clone size: -
D gene: TRBD1
CDR3 DNA: TGTGCCAGCAGTTCTCCAGGGGGCGCTTATTACGAGCAGTACTTC
CDR3 protein: CASSSPGGAYYEQYF

V gene: TRBV2
J gene: TRBJ2-7
clone size: many
D gene: TRBD1
CDR3 DNA: TGTGCCAGCAAACGGACAGGGGTTTCCTACGAGCAGTACTTC
CDR3 protein: CASKRTGVSYEQYF

V gene: TRBV27
J gene: TRBJ2-3
clone size: -
D gene: TRBD2
CDR3 DNA: TGTGCCAGCAGTATTAGCGGGAGGTCCCTTAACACAGATACGCAGTATTTT
CDR3 protein: CASSISGRSLNTDTQYF

V gene: TRBV2
J gene: TRBJ1-5
clone size: once
D gene: TRBD1
CDR3 DNA: TGTGCCAGCAGTAAAACCGGGACAGGGTCCAGTCAGCCCCAGCATTTT
CDR3 protein: CASSKTGTGSSQPQHF

V gene: TRBV2
J gene: TRBJ2-7
clone size: -
D gene: -
CDR3 DNA: TGTGCCAGTACAAACCGAGGGCTGAACGAGCAGTACTTC
CDR3 protein: CASTNRGLNEQYF

V gene: TRBV5-1
J gene: TRBJ2-2
clone size: few
D gene: -
CDR3 DNA: TGCGCCAGCAGCTTGGGGAGTCGCGAGCTGTTTTTT
CDR3 protein: CASSLGSRELFF

V gene: TRBV10-2
J gene: TRBJ2-3
clone size: -
D gene: TRBD2
CDR3 DNA: TGCGCCAGCAATAGCGGGAGTAGTAAGGCAGATACGCAGTATTTT
CDR3 protein: CASNSGSSKADTQYF

V gene: TRBV4-1
J gene: TRBJ1-6
clone size: -
D gene: -
CDR3 DNA: TGCGCCAGCAGCCAATTACCCGGGACCTATAATTCACCCCTCCACTTT
CDR3 protein: CASSQLPGTYNSPLHF

V gene: TRBV11-2
J gene: TRBJ2-2
clone size: -
D gene: TRBD1
CDR3 DNA: TGTGCCAGCAGCCGGCGGACAGGGGGGAACACCGGGGAGCTGTTTTTT
CDR3 protein: CASSRRTGGNTGELFF

V gene: TRBV19
J gene: TRBJ1-1
clone size: -
D gene: -
CDR3 DNA: TGTGCCAGTAGTGGGGCGGTATCTTGGAACACTGAAGCTTTCTTT
CDR3 protein: CASSGAVSWNTEAFF

V gene: TRBV9
J gene: TRBJ2-1
clone size: -
D gene: TRBD2
CDR3 DNA: TGTGCCAGCAGTGGACTAGCGGGGGCATACAATGAGCAGTTCTTC
CDR3 protein: CASSGLAGAYNEQFF

V gene: TRBV6-6
J gene: TRBJ1-1
clone size: -
D gene: TRBD1
CDR3 DNA: TGTGCCAGCAGTTACTCGAGAGACAGGGGGCAAAGGTATGGTTTCTTT
CDR3 protein: CASSYSRDRGQRYGFF

V gene: TRBV21-1
J gene: TRBJ2-7
clone size: -
D gene: -
CDR3 DNA: TGTGCCAGCAGCAAAAGAAGAGGGGGCCGGGAGCAGTACTTC
CDR3 protein: CASSKRRGGREQYF

V gene: TRBV30
J gene: TRBJ1-2
clone size: few
D gene: -
CDR3 DNA: TGTGCCTGGAGCTTTGGAGACAGCCCTTGGTTCTATGGCTACACCTTC
CDR3 protein: CAWSFGDSPWFYGYTF

V gene: TRBV7-3
J gene: TRBJ2-5
clone size: -
D gene: -
CDR3 DNA: TGTGCCAGCAGCTTATTAGGGGGAGAGACCCAGTACTTC
CDR3 protein: CASSLLGGETQYF

V gene: TRBV6-2/TRBV6-3
J gene: TRBJ1-2
clone size: -
D gene: -
CDR3 DNA: TGTGCCAGCAGTCCAGACAGCCCTCCAAAGTTTGGGGGCTACACCTTC
CDR3 protein: CASSPDSPPKFGGYTF

V gene: TRBV4-1
J gene: TRBJ1-5
clone size: few
D gene: TRBD1
CDR3 DNA: TGCGCCAGCAGCCAAGATGTAGTCCAGGGGGCGCGTCAGCCCCAGCATTTT
CDR3 protein: CASSQDVVQGARQPQHF

V gene: TRBV9
J gene: TRBJ2-7
clone size: -
D gene: -
CDR3 DNA: TGTGCCAGCAGCGTAGGTCGGGAGACCTACGAGCAGTACTTC
CDR3 protein: CASSVGRETYEQYF